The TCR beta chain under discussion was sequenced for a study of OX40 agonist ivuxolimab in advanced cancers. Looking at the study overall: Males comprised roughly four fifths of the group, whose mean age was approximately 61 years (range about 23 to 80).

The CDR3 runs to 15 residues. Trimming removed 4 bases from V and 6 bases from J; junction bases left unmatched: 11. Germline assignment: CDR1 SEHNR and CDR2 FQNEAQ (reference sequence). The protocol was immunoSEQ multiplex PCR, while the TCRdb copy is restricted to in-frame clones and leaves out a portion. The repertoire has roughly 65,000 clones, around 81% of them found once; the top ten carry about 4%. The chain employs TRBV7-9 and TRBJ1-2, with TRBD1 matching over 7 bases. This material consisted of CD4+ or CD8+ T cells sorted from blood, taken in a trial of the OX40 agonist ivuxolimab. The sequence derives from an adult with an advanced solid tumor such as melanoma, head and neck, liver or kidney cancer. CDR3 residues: CASSYGTAILHGYTF. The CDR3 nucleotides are TGTGCCAGCAGCTATGGGACAGCCATTCTCCATGGCTACACCTTC.